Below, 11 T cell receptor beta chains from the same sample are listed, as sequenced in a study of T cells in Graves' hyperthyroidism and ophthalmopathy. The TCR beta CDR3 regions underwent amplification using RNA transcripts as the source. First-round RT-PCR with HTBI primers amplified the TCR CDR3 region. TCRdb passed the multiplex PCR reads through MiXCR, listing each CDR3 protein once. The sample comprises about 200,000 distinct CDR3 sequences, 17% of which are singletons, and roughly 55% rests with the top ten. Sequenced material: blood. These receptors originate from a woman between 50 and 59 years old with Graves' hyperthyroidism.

CDR3: CASNIGQGGNTEAFF. DNA for the CDR3: TGTGCCAGCAACATCGGGCAGGGGGGGAACACTGAAGCTTTCTTT. This sequence joins TRBV12-3 or TRBV12-4 and TRBJ1-1, with TRBD1 matching 7 bases. CDR3 length: 15 amino acids. V trimming: 7 bases; J trimming: 1 base; junction bases outside the gene matches: 9.

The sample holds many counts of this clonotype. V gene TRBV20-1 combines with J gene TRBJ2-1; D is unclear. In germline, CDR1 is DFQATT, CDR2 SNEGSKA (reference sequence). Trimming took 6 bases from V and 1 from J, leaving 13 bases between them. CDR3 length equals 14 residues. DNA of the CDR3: TGCAGTGCCAATGTGGACCCTTCCTACAATGAGCAGTTCTTC. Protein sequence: CSANVDPSYNEQFF.

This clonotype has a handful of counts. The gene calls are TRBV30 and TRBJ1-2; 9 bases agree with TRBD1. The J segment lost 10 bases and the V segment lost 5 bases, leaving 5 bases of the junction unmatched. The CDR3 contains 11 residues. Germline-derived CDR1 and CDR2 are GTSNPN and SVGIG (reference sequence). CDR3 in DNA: TGTGCCTGGGGCGACAGGGGGGTCTACACCTTC. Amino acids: CAWGDRGVYTF. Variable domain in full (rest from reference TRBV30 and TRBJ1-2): SQTIHQWPATLVQPVGSPLSLECTVEGTSNPNLYWYRQAAGRGLQLLFYSVGIGQISSEVPQNLSASRPQDRQFILSSKKLLLSDSGFYLCAWGDRGVYTFGSGTRLTVV.

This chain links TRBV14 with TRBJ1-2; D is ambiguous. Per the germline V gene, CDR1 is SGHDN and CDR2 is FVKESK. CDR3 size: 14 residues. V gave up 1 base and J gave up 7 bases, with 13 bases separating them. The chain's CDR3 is CASSQGRSVFGYTF. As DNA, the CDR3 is TGTGCCAGCAGCCAAGGTCGAAGCGTCTTTGGCTACACCTTC.

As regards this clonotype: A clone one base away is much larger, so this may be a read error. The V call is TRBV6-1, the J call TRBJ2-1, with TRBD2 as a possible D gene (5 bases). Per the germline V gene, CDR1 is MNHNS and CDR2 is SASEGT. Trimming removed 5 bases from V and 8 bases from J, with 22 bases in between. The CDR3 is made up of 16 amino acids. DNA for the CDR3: TGTGCCAGCAGTCTCCCTGGAGCGAGAGGGCCTGATGAGCAGTTCTTC. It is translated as CASSLPGARGPDEQFF.

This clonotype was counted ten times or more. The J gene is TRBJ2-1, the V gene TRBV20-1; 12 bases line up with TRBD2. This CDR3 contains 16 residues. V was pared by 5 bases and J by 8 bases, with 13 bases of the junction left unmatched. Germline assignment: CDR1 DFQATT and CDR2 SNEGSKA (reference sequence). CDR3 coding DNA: TGCAGTGCTGGGGGGGCCGGGACTAGCGGGTCATATGAGCAGTTCTTC. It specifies CSAGGAGTSGSYEQFF.

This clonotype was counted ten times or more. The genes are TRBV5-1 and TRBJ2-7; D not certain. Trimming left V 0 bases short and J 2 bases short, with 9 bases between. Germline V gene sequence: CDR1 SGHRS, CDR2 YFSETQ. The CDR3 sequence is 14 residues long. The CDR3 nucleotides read TGCGCCAGCAGCTTGGATAGCAGAACCTACGAGCAGTACTTC. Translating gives CASSLDSRTYEQYF. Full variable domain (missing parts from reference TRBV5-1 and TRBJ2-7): KAGVTQTPRYLIKTRGQQVTLSCSPISGHRSVSWYQQTPGQGLQFLFEYFSETQRNKGNFPGRFSGRQFSNSRSEMNVSTLELGDSALYLCASSLDSRTYEQYFGPGTRLTVT.

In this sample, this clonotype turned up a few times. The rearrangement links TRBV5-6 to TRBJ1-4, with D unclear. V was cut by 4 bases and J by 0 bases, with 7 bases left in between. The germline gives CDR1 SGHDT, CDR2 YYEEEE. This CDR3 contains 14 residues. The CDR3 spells CASSVMATNEKLFF. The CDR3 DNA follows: TGTGCCAGCAGCGTGATGGCAACTAATGAAAAACTGTTTTTT. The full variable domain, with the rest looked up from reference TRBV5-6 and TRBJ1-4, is DAGVTQSPTHLIKTRGQQVTLRCSPKSGHDTVSWYQQALGQGPQFIFQYYEEEERQRGNFPDRFSGHQFPNYSSELNVNALLLGDSALYLCASSVMATNEKLFFGSGTQLSVL.

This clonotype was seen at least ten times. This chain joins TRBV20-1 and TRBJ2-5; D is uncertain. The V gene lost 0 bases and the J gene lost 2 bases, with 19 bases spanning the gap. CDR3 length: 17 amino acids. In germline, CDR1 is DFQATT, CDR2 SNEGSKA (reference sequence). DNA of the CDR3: TGCAGTGCTAGAGATCTCCCCCGGGCGGAGCAACAAGAGACCCAGTACTTC. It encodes CSARDLPRAEQQETQYF.

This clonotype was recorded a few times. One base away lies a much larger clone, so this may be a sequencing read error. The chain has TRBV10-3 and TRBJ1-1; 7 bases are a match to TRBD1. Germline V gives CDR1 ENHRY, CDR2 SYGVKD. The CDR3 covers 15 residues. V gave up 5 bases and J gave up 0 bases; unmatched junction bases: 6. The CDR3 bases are TGTGCCATCAGTCGCTCGACAGGGATGAACACTGAAGCTTTCTTT. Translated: CAISRSTGMNTEAFF.

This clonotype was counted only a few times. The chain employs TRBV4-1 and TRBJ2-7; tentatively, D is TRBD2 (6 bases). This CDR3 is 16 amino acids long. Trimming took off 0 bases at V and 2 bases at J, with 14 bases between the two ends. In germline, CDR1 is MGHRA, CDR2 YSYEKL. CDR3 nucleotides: TGCGCCAGCAGCCAAGATTCGGGCGGGGCGGCCTACGAGCAGTACTTC. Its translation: CASSQDSGGAAYEQYF.